The clone carrying this T cell receptor (beta chain) was observed many times. Its antigen is unidentified. The authors prepared the TCRbeta library with unique molecular identifiers. TCRdb itself ran the PCR reads through MiXCR, one entry per CDR3 protein. Of roughly 350,000 distinct CDR3 sequences in the sample, 16% were seen once. The data were taken from a study of T-cell reconstitution after alpha-beta-depleted transplantation in children. Findings and limits, study-wide: T-cell counts and diversity were attributed mostly to newly produced T cells one year after transplant. About two months after transplant, alpha-beta T cells reportedly came from several hundred expanded graft clones.

The CDR3 is 17 amino acids. The V end lost 5 bases, the J end lost 0 bases, and 17 bases lay between the germline ends. This sequence joins TRBV12-3 or TRBV12-4 and TRBJ1-3; no clear D gene. This clonotype was obtained from a male patient under 10 years old who had a stem cell transplant for acute lymphoblastic leukemia, so the T cells may come from the graft donor. The input for sequencing was PBMCs, mostly from graft donor cells, taken 360 days after TCRalphabeta/CD19-depleted stem cell transplant. CDR3 amino acids: CASSDHGYPSSGNTIYF. CDR3 DNA sequence: TGTGCCAGCAGTGACCATGGATATCCGAGCTCTGGAAACACCATATATTTT.